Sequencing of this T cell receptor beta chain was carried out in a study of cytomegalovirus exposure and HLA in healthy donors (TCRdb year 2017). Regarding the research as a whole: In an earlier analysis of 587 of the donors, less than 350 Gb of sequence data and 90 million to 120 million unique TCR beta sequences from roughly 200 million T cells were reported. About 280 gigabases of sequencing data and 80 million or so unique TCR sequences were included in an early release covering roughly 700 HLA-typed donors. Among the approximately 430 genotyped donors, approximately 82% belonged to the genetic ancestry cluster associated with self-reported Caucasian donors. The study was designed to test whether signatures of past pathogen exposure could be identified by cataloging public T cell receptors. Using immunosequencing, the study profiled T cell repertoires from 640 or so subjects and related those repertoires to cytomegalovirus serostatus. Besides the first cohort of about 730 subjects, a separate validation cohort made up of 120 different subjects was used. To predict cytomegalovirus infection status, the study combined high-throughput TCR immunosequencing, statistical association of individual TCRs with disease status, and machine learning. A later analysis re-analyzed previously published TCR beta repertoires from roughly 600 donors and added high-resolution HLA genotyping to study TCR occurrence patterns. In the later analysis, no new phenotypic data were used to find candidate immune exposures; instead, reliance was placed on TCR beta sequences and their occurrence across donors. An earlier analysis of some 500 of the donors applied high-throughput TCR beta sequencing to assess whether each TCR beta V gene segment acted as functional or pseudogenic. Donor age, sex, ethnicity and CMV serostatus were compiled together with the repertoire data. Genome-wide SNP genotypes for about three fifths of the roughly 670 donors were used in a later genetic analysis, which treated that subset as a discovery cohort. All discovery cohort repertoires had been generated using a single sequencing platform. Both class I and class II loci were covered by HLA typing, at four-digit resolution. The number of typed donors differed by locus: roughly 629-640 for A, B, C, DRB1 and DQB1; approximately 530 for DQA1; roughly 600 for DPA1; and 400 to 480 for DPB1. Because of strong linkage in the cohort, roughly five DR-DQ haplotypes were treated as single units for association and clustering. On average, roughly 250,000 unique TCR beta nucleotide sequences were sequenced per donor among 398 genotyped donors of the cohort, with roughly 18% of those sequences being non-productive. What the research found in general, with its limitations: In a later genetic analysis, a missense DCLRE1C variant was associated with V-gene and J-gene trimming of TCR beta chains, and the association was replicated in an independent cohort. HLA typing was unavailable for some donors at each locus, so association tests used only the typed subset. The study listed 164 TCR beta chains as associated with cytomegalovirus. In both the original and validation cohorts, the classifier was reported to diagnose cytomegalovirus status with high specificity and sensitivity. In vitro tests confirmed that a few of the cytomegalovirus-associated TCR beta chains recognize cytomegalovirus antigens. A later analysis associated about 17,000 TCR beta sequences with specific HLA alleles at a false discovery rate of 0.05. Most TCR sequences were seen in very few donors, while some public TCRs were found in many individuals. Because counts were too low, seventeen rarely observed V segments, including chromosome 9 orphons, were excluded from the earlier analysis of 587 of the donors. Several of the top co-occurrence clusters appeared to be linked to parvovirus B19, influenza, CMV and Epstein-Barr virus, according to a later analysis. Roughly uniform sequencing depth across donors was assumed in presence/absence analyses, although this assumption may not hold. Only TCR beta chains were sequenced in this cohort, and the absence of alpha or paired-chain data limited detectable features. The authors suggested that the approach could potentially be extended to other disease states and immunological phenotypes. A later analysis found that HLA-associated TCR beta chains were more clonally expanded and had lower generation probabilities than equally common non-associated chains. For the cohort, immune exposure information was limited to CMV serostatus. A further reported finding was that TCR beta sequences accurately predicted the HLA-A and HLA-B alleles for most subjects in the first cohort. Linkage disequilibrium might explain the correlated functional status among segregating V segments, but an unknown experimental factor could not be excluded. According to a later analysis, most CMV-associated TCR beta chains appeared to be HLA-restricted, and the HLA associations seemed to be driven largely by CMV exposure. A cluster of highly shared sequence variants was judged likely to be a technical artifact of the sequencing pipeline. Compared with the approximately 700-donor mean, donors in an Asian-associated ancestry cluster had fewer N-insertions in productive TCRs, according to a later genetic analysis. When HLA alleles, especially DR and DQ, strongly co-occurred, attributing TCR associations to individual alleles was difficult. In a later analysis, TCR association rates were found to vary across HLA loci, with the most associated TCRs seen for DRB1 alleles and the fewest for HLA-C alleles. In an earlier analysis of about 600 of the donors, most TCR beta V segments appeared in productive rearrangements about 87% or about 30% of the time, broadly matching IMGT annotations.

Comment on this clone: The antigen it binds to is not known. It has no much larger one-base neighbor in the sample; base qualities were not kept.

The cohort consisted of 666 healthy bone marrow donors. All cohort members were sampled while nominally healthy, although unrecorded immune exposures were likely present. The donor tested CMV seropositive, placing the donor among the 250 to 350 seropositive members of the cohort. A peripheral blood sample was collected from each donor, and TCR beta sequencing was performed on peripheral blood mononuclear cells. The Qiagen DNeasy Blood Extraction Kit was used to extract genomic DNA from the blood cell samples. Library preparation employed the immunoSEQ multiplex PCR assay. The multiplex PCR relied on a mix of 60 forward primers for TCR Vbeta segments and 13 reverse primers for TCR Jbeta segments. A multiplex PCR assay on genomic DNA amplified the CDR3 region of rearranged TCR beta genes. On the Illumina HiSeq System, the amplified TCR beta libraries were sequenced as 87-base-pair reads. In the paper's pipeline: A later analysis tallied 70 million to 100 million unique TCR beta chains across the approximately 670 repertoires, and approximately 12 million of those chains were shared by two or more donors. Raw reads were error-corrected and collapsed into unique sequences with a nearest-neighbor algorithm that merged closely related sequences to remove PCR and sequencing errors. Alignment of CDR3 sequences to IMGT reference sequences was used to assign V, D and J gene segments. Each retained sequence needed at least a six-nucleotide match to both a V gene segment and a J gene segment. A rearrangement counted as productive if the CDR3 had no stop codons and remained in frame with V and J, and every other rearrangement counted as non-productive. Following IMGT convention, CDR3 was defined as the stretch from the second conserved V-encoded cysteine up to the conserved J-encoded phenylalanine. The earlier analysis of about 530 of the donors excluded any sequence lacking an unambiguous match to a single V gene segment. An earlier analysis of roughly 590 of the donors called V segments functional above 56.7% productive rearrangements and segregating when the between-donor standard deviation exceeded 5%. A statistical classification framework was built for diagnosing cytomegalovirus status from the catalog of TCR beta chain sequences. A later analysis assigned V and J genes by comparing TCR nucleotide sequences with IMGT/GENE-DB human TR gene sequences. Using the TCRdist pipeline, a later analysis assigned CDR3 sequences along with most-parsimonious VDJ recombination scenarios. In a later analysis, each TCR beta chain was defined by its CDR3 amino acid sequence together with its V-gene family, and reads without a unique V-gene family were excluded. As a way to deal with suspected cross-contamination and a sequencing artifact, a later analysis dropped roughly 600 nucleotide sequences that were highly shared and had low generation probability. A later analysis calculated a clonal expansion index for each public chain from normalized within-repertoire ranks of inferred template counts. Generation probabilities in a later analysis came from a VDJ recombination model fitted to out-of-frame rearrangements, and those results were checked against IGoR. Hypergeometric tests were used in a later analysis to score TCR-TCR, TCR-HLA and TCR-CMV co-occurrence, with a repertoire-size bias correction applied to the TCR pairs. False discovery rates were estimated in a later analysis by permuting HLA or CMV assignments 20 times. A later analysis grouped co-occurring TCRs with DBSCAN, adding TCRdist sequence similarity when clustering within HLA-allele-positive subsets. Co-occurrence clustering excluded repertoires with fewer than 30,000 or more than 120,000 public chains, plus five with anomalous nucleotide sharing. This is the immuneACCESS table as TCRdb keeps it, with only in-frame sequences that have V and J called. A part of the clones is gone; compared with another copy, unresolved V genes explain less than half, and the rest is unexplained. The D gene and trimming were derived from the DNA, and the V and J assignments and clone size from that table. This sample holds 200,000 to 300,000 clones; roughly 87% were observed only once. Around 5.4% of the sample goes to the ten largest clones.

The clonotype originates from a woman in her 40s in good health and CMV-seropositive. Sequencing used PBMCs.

The DNA sequence reads TGTGCCAGTAGTGAGGACAGGGGCCACTATGGCTACACCTTC. Its protein is CASSEDRGHYGYTF. The V and J genes are TRBV19 and TRBJ1-2, with 9 central nucleotides matching TRBD1. Including the terminal cysteine and phenylalanine, the CDR3 comprises 14 residues. Solely the CDR3 DNA is kept, with 42 bases framed from the first base. The V end gives up 5 bases and the J end 3 bases, leaving 4 bases in the junction not matched to a gene. Reading the germline V gene (reference sequence) gives CDR1 LNHDA and CDR2 SQIVND.